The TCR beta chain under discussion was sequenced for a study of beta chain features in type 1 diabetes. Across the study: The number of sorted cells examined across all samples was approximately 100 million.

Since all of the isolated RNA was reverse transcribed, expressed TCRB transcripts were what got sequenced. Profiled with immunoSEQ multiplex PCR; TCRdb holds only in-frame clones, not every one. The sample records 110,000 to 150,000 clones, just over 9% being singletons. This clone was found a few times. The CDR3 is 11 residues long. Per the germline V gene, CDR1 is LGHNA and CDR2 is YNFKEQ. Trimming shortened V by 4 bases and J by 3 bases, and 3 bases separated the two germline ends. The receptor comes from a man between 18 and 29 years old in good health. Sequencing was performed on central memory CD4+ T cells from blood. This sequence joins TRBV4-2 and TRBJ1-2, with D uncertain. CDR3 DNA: TGTGCCAGCAGCCCGGACTATGGCTACACCTTC. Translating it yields CASSPDYGYTF.